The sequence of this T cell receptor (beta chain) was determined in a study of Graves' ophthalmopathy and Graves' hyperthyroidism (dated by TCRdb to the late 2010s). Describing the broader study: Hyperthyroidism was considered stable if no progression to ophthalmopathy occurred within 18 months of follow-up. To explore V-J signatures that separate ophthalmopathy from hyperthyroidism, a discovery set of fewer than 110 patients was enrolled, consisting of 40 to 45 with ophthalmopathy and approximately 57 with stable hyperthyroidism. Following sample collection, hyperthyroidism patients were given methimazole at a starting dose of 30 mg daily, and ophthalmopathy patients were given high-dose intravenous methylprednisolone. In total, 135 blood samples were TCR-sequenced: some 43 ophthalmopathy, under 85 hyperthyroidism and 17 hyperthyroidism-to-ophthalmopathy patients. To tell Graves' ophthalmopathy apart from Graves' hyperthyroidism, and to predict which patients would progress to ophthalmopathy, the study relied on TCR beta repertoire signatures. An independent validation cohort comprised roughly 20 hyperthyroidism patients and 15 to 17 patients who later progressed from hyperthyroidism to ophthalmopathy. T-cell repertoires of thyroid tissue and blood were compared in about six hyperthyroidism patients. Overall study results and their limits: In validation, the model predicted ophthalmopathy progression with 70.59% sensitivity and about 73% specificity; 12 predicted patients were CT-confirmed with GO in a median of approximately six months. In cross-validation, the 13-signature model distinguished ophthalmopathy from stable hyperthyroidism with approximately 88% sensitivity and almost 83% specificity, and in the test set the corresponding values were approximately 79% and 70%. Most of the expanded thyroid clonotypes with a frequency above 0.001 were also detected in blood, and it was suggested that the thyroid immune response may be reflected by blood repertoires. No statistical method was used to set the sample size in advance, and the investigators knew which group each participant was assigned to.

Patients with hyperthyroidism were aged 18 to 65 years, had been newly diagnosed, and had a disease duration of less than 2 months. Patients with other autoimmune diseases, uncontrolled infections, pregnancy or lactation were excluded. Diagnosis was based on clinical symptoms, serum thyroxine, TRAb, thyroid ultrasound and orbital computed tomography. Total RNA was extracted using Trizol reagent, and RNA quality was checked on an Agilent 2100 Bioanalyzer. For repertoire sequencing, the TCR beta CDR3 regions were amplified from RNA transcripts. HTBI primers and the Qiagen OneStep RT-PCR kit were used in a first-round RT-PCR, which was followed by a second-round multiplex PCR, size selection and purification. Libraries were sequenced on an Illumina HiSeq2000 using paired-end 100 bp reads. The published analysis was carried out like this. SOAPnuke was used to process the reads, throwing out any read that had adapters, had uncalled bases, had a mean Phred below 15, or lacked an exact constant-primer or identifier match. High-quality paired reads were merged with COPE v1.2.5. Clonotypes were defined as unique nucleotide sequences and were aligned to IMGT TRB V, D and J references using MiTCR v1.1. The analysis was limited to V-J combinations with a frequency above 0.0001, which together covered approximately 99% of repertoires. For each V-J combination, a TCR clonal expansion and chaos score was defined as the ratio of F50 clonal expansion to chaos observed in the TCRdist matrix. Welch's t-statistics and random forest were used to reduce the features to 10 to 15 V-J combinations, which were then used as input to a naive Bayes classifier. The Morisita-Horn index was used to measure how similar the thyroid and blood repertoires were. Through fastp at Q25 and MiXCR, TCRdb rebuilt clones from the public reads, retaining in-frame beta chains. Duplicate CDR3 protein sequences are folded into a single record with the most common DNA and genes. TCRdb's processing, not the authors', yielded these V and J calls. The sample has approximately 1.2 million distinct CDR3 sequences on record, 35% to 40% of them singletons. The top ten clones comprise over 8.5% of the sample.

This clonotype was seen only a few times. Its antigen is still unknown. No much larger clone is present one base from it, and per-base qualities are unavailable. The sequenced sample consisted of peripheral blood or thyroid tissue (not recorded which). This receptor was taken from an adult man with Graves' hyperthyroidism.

The CDR3 has the sequence CASSPRGPAQDRSSEGGYTF. DNA sequence: TGTGCCAGCAGCCCTCGAGGCCCAGCCCAGGACAGGAGCTCGGAGGGGGGCTACACCTTC. The chain was built from TRBV7-3 and TRBJ1-2; 7 bases in the middle match TRBD1. V is trimmed back by 5 bases and J by 8 bases, and the junction contains 29 bases that no gene match accounts for. Counted from cysteine to phenylalanine, this CDR3 has 20 amino acids. This entry keeps only the CDR3 DNA: 60 bases, framed from base 1. CDR1 and CDR2, per the germline V gene, are SGHTA and FQGTGA. Here the CDR3 is joined to the reference TRBV7-3 and TRBJ1-2 genes, and the full variable domain is: GAGVSQTPSNKVTEKGKYVELRCDPISGHTALYWYRQSLGQGPEFLIYFQGTGAADDSGLPNDRFFAVRPEGSVSTLKIQRTERGDSAVYLCASSPRGPAQDRSSEGGYTFGSGTRLTVV.